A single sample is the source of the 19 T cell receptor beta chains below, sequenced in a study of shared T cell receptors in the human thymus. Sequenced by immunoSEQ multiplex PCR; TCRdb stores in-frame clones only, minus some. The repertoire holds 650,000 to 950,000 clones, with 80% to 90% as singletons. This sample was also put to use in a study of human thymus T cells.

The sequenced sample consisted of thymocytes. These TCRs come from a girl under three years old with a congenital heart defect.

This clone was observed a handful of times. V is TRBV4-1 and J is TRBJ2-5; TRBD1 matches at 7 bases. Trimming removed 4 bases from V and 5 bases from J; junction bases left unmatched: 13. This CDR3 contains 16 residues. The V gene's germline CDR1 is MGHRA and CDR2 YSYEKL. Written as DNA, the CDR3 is TGCGCCAGCAGCCTCCTGAGGACAGGTGGCAAGGAGACCCAGTACTTC. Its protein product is CASSLLRTGGKETQYF.

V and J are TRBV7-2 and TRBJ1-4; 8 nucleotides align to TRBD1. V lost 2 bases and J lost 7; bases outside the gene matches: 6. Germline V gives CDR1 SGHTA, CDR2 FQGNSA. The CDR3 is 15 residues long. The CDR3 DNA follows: TGTGCCAGCAGCTTAATACAGGGGGTGGGTGAAAAACTGTTTTTT. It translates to CASSLIQGVGEKLFF.

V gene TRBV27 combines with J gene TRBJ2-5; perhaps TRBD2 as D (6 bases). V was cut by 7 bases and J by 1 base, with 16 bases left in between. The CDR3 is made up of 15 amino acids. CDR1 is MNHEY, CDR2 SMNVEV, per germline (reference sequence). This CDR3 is CASTLRRTTQETQYF. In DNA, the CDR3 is TGTGCCAGCACCCTACGCAGGACTACCCAAGAGACCCAGTACTTC.

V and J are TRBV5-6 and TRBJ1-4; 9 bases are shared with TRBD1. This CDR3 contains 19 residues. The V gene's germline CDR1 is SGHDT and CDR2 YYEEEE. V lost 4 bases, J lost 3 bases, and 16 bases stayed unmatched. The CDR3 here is CASSRKGQGEDSPNEKLFF. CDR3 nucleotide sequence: TGTGCCAGCAGCCGAAAGGGACAGGGAGAGGACTCCCCTAATGAAAAACTGTTTTTT.

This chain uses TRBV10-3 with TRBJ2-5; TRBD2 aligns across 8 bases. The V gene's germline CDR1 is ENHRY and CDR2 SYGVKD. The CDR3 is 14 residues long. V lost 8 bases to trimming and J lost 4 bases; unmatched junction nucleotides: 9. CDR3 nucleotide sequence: TGTGCCATCCGGGGGGGCGAGTACGGAGAGACCCAGTACTTC. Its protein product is CAIRGGEYGETQYF.

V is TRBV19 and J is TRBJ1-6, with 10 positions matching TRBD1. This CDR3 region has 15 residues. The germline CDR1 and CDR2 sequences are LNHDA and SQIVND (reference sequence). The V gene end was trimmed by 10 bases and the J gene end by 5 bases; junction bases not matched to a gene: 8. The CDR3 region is CATQTGQGNNSPLHF. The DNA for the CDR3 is TGTGCCACCCAAACGGGACAGGGGAATAATTCACCCCTCCACTTT.

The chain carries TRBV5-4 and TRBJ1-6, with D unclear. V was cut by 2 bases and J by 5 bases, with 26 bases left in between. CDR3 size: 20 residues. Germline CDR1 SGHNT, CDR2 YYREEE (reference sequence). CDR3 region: CASSFNPLSGSGEDNSPLHF. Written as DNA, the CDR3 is TGTGCCAGCAGCTTTAACCCCCTGTCGGGGAGTGGGGAGGATAATTCACCCCTCCACTTT.

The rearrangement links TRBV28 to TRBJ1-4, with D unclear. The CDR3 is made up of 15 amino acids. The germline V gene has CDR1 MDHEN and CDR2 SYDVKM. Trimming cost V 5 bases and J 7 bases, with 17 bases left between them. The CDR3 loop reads CASSHVQSPSEKLFF. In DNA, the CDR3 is TGTGCCAGCAGTCATGTTCAGTCCCCCAGTGAAAAACTGTTTTTT.

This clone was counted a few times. CDR3 bases: TGCGCCAGCAGCTTGCGACAGGACCGGACGGATTATGGCTACACCTTC. Protein sequence: CASSLRQDRTDYGYTF. The J gene is TRBJ1-2, the V gene TRBV5-1, with D possibly being TRBD1 (6 bases). Trimming pared 1 base from V and 5 bases from J, leaving 18 bases between. Germline CDR1 SGHRS, CDR2 YFSETQ. The CDR3 covers 16 residues.

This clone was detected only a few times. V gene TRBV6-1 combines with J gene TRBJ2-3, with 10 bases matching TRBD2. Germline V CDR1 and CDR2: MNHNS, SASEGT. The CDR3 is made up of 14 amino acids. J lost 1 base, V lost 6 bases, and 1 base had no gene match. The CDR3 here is CASSLAGGTDTQYF. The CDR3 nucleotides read TGTGCCAGCAGCCTAGCGGGGGGCACAGATACGCAGTATTTT.

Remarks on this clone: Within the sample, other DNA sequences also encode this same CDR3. The CDR3 nucleotides read TGTGCCAGCAGCGTTAATAGGGGCAGGGGATATAATTCACCCCTCCACTTT. This sequence encodes CASSVNRGRGYNSPLHF. This chain joins TRBV7-8 and TRBJ1-6; D may be TRBD1 (6 bases). From germline, CDR1 is SGHVS and CDR2 FQNEAQ. The CDR3 consists of 17 residues. V was pared by 5 bases and J by 4 bases, with 18 bases between.

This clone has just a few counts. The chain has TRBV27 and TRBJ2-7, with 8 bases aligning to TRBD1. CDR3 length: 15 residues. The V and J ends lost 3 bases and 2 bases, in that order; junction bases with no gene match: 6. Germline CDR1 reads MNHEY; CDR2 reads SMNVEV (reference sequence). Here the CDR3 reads CASSFRQGTTYEQYF. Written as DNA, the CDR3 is TGTGCCAGCAGTTTTAGACAGGGGACAACCTACGAGCAGTACTTC.

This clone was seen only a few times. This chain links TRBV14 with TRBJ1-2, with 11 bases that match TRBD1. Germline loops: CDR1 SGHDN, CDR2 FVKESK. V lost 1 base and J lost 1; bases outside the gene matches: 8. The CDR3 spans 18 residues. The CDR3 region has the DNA TGTGCCAGCAGCCAAGTAGGACAGGGGGCGACCTATAACTATGGCTACACCTTC. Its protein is CASSQVGQGATYNYGYTF.

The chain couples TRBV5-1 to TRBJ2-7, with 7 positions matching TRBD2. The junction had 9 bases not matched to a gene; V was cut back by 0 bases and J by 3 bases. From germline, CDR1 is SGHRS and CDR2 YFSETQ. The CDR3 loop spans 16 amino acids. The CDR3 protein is CASSLAFGGNYYEQYF. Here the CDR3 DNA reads TGCGCCAGCAGCTTGGCATTCGGGGGGAACTACTACGAGCAGTACTTC. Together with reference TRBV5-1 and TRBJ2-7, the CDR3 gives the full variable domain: KAGVTQTPRYLIKTRGQQVTLSCSPISGHRSVSWYQQTPGQGLQFLFEYFSETQRNKGNFPGRFSGRQFSNSRSEMNVSTLELGDSALYLCASSLAFGGNYYEQYFGPGTRLTVT.

Here the CDR3 reads CASHPDRGARRNTEAFF. CDR3 in DNA: TGTGCCAGCCATCCCGATCGGGGGGCGCGAAGGAACACTGAAGCTTTCTTT. The V gene is TRBV2, the J gene TRBJ1-1, with a tentative D call TRBD1 (6 bases). The CDR3 sequence is 17 residues long. Germline lookup yields CDR1 SNHLY and CDR2 FYNNEI. Trimming stripped 8 bases from V and 1 base from J, with 23 bases between.

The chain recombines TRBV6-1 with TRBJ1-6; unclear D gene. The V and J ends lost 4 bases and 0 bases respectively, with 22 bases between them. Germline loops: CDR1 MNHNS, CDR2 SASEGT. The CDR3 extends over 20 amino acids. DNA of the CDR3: TGTGCCAGCAGTGGCCCCAGCGGTGCCCAAAAAGGCTCCTATAATTCACCCCTCCACTTT. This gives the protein CASSGPSGAQKGSYNSPLHF.

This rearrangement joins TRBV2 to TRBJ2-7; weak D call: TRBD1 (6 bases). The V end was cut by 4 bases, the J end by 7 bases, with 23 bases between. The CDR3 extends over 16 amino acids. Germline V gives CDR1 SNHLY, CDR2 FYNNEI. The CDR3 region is CASSVEGLGGGFEQYF. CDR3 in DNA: TGTGCCAGCAGTGTTGAGGGATTAGGGGGTGGCTTTGAGCAGTACTTC.

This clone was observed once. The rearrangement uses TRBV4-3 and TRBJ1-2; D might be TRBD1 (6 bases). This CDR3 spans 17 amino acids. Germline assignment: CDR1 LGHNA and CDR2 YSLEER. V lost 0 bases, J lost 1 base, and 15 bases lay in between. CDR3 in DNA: TGCGCCAGCAGCCAAGAGCCCCAGACAGGCGGTAACTATGGCTACACCTTC. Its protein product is CASSQEPQTGGNYGYTF.

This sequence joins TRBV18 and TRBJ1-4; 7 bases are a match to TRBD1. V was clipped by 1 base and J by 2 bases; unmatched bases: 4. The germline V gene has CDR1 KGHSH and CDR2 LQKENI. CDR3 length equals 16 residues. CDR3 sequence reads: CASSPRQGSTNEKLFF. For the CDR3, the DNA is TGTGCCAGCTCACCACGACAGGGTTCGACTAATGAAAAACTGTTTTTT.